The 27 T cell receptor beta chains reported below all come from one sample, sequenced in a study of a mutant IDH1 vaccine in newly diagnosed glioma. The antigens these receptors bind are not known. Measured with immunoSEQ multiplex PCR; TCRdb has only the in-frame clones, and not every one. The sample lists 25,000 to 30,000 clones, approximately 90% occurring once. Time point here: week 5, during vaccination. The vaccine gave 300 ug of a 20-mer mutant IDH1 peptide subcutaneously per dose. The starting material was peripheral blood mononuclear cells (PBMCs), obtained from a glioma patient whose treatment included an IDH1 peptide vaccine. The receptor set was obtained from a woman aged 40-49 years with glioma. Some clones in this sample may be carry-over from other donors' samples.

V and J are TRBV4-2 and TRBJ1-6, with a tentative D call TRBD1 (6 bases). CDR1 and CDR2 (germline): LGHNA, YNFKEQ. The CDR3 runs 16 residues. Trimming left V 1 base short and J 6 bases short, with 13 bases between. Here the CDR3 DNA reads TGTGCCAGCAGCCAAGCTGGAGGACAGATTAATTCACCCCTCCACTTT. Encoded protein: CASSQAGGQINSPLHF.

This chain connects TRBV19 to TRBJ1-5; D is uncertain. CDR1 and CDR2 from the germline V gene are LNHDA and SQIVND (reference sequence). CDR3 length equals 16 residues. Trimming stripped 1 base from V and 0 bases from J, with 10 bases between. The DNA for the CDR3 is TGTGCCAGTAGTATAGGGGGAGATGATAGCAATCAGCCCCAGCATTTT. Translation gives CASSIGGDDSNQPQHF.

This clone appeared a few times. V gene TRBV4-1 combines with J gene TRBJ1-1, with D perhaps matching TRBD1 (5 bases). The length of the CDR3 is 15 residues. Germline V gene sequence: CDR1 MGHRA, CDR2 YSYEKL. V was cut by 4 bases and J by 7 bases, with 19 bases left in between. CDR3 nucleotide sequence: TGCGCCAGCAGCCGCGAACGTTACCCGGGGGTTGAAGCTTTCTTT. Its translation is CASSRERYPGVEAFF.

The CDR3 nucleotides are TGTGCCAGCATTCCACAGGGACCTTCCTACGAGCAGTACTTC. Its translation is CASIPQGPSYEQYF. The chain recombines TRBV28 with TRBJ2-5, with D possibly TRBD1 on 6 matching bases. The DNA end is more similar to TRBJ2-7, so the J call may be wrong. Germline CDR1 reads MDHEN; CDR2 reads SYDVKM. This CDR3 spans 14 amino acids.

In regard to this clone: Germline and junction disagree at one end, which may indicate a read error. The chain couples TRBV5-6 to TRBJ2-7, with TRBD2 matching over 7 bases. This CDR3 contains 11 residues. Germline CDR1 is SGHDT and CDR2 is YYEEEE. The CDR3 nucleotides read TGTGCCAGCAGCTTGGGTGGACTAGACTTCTTC. Translating it yields CASSLGGLDFF.

The gene calls are TRBV28 and TRBJ1-4, with D perhaps matching TRBD1 (6 bases). Germline CDR1 is MDHEN and CDR2 is SYDVKM. V was cut by 6 bases and J by 7 bases, with 12 bases left in between. This CDR3 is 13 amino acids long. The CDR3 DNA is TGTGCCAGCAGCACCACAGGGATTGAAAAACTGTTTTTT. This encodes CASSTTGIEKLFF.

V usage is TRBV29-1 and J usage is TRBJ1-2, with D uncertain. In germline, CDR1 is SQVTM, CDR2 ANQGSEA. V was trimmed by 2 bases and J by 0 bases, leaving 4 bases between them. There are 12 residues in the CDR3. The CDR3 DNA reads as TGCAGCGTTGAAACCGCTAACTATGGCTACACCTTC. Translation: CSVETANYGYTF.

This clone was recorded only once. The chain recombines TRBV7-9 with TRBJ2-7; 7 bases are a match to TRBD1. Germline V CDR1 and CDR2: SEHNR, FQNEAQ (reference sequence). The CDR3 length is 14 residues. Unmatched junction bases numbered 4, after V lost 5 bases and J lost 0 bases. The CDR3 spells CASSRTGVSYEQYF. The CDR3 bases are TGTGCCAGCAGCCGTACAGGGGTCTCCTACGAGCAGTACTTC.

The chain recombines TRBV10-3 with TRBJ2-7; D is tentatively TRBD1 or TRBD2 (5 bases each). The length of the CDR3 is 15 residues. The V end was cut by 0 bases, the J end by 4 bases, with 13 bases between. CDR1 and CDR2 from the germline V gene are ENHRY and SYGVKD. Written as DNA, the CDR3 is TGTGCCATCAGTGAGTCGACCGGGACCAAGTACGAGCAGTACTTC. Translated: CAISESTGTKYEQYF.

The rearrangement joins TRBV28 to TRBJ1-1, with 8 bases aligning to TRBD1. V lost 6 bases, J lost 4 bases, and 4 bases stayed unmatched. CDR3 length: 13 amino acids. In germline, CDR1 is MDHEN, CDR2 SYDVKM. Here the CDR3 reads CASRVTGGTEAFF. The CDR3 DNA sequence: TGTGCCAGCAGAGTAACAGGGGGCACTGAAGCTTTCTTT.

A single count supports this clone. The rearrangement uses TRBV18 and TRBJ1-4, with D unresolved. Trimming left V 6 bases short and J 0 bases short, with 17 bases between. The CDR3 consists of 17 residues. Germline V gene lookup returns CDR1 KGHSH and CDR2 LQKENI. The CDR3: CASSSSAPGATNEKLFF. CDR3 sequence (DNA): TGTGCCAGCTCCTCTTCCGCCCCTGGCGCAACTAATGAAAAACTGTTTTTT.

The chain carries TRBV7-2 and TRBJ2-1; 11 bases align to TRBD2. CDR1 and CDR2 (germline): SGHTA, FQGNSA. This CDR3 has 16 residues. The V and J ends lost 0 bases and 4 bases, in that order; junction bases with no gene match: 2. Here the CDR3 reads CASSLARTSGYNEQFF. CDR3 nucleotides: TGTGCCAGCAGCTTAGCGCGGACTAGCGGGTACAATGAGCAGTTCTTC.

The chain employs TRBV18 and TRBJ2-4; 9 nucleotides line up with TRBD1. The CDR3 consists of 15 residues. CDR1 is KGHSH and CDR2 is LQKENI in the germline V gene. J was trimmed by 6 bases and V by 3 bases; bases with no gene match: 6. This chain's CDR3 is CASSPSPGQGNIQYF. The CDR3 bases are TGTGCCAGCTCACCTAGTCCGGGACAGGGAAACATTCAGTACTTC.

This clone came up once. V gene TRBV28 combines with J gene TRBJ1-3; the D gene is possibly TRBD1 (6 bases). Trimming removed 6 bases from V and 0 bases from J, with 12 bases in between. The CDR3 consists of 15 residues. Looked up from germline, CDR1 is MDHEN and CDR2 is SYDVKM. CDR3: CASSGGLFSGNTIYF. The CDR3 coding sequence is TGTGCCAGCAGCGGGGGCCTATTCTCTGGAAACACCATATATTTT.

To note about this clone: Other nucleotide sequences in the sample specify the same CDR3. This rearrangement joins TRBV9 to TRBJ2-1; TRBD2 agrees at 7 bases. Germline assignment: CDR1 SGDLS and CDR2 YYNGEE. The J segment lost 5 bases and the V segment lost 4 bases, leaving 6 bases of the junction unmatched. The CDR3 consists of 14 residues. In DNA form, the CDR3 reads TGTGCCAGCAGCCCCTGGGGGGGGGACAATGAGCAGTTCTTC. This sequence encodes CASSPWGGDNEQFF.

The chain has TRBV4-2 and TRBJ2-1; the D is unclear. V was shortened by 0 bases and J by 6 bases, with 12 bases between the two germline ends. This CDR3 is 15 amino acids long. Germline CDR1 LGHNA, CDR2 YNFKEQ. CDR3 nucleotide sequence: TGTGCCAGCAGCCAAGATCCAGCGTCGGGCAATGAGCAGTTCTTC. Its translation: CASSQDPASGNEQFF.

This clone has just one count. The chain couples TRBV15 to TRBJ2-2; D possibly corresponds to TRBD2 (5 bases). The germline V gene has CDR1 LNHNV and CDR2 YYDKDF (reference sequence). The CDR3 covers 18 residues. The germline V and J ends were trimmed by 0 bases and 2 bases, with 16 bases remaining between them. CDR3 sequence reads: CATSRDFPGVQNTGELFF. The CDR3 DNA reads TGTGCCACCAGCAGAGATTTCCCCGGGGTACAAAACACCGGGGAGCTGTTTTTT.

This chain joins TRBV18 and TRBJ2-1; no definite D call. Germline CDR1 reads KGHSH; CDR2 reads LQKENI. V was trimmed by 4 bases and J by 8 bases, leaving 15 bases between them. The CDR3 consists of 14 residues. As DNA, the CDR3 is TGTGCCAGCTCACTCCTCGGACCTCAGGATGAGCAGTTCTTC. This translates into CASSLLGPQDEQFF.

Here the CDR3 reads CASGEEGYNEQFF. The CDR3 DNA reads as TGTGCCAGCGGGGAGGAGGGTTACAATGAGCAGTTCTTC. V is TRBV5-5 and J is TRBJ2-1; perhaps TRBD2 as D (6 bases). V was cut by 7 bases and J by 4 bases, with 12 bases left in between. The CDR3 covers 13 residues. Looked up from germline, CDR1 is SGHKS and CDR2 is YYEKEE (reference sequence).

The chain is built from TRBV4-1 and TRBJ2-7; D is possibly TRBD1 (6 bases). The CDR3 sequence is 15 residues long. Trimming removed 4 bases at V and 2 bases at J, with 15 bases between. Germline loops: CDR1 MGHRA, CDR2 YSYEKL. CDR3 DNA: TGCGCCAGCAGCCCGCTTACAGGGATGGCCTACGAGCAGTACTTC. It yields the protein CASSPLTGMAYEQYF.

V is TRBV5-4 and J is TRBJ1-6; D gene uncertain. This CDR3 spans 15 amino acids. V was cut by 1 base and J by 7 bases, with 12 bases left in between. Germline lookup yields CDR1 SGHNT and CDR2 YYREEE (reference sequence). The CDR3 sequence: CASSLSGGLNSPLHF. CDR3 DNA sequence: TGTGCCAGCAGCTTGTCGGGCGGGCTCAATTCACCCCTCCACTTT.

This sequence joins TRBV7-9 and TRBJ1-2, with a possible D match to TRBD1 (6 bases). The germline CDR1 and CDR2 sequences are SEHNR and FQNEAQ (reference sequence). This CDR3 has 16 residues. Between the trimmed V and J ends, which lost 5 bases and 1 base, there was a span of 17 bases. As DNA, the CDR3 is TGTGCCAGCAGCCCATCAGGGGCAGGGGTTAACTATGGCTACACCTTC. Translated, it gives CASSPSGAGVNYGYTF. Looking up the rest from reference TRBV7-9 and TRBJ1-2 gives the full variable domain: DTGVSQNPRHKITKRGQNVTFRCDPISEHNRLYWYRQTLGQGPEFLTYFQNEAQLEKSRLLSDRFSAERPKGSFSTLEIQRTEQGDSAMYLCASSPSGAGVNYGYTFGSGTRLTVV.

The V call is TRBV27, the J call TRBJ2-7; no firm D call. V lost 4 bases and J 3 bases, leaving 16 bases between the germline ends. The germline V gene has CDR1 MNHEY and CDR2 SMNVEV (reference sequence). This CDR3 comprises 15 residues. The CDR3 spells CASSSPGRANYEQYF. The CDR3 DNA reads TGTGCCAGCAGTTCCCCCGGTCGGGCAAACTACGAGCAGTACTTC.

This clone was seen a few times. This chain connects TRBV7-9 to TRBJ1-5; 8 bases are a match to TRBD1. Germline CDR1 and CDR2: SEHNR and FQNEAQ (reference sequence). J was trimmed by 1 base and V by 5 bases; bases with no gene match: 4. This CDR3 region has 15 residues. The CDR3 DNA is TGTGCCAGCAGCCGTGGACAGGGCAGCAATCAGCCCCAGCATTTT. Translation: CASSRGQGSNQPQHF.

The chain combines TRBV6-1 with TRBJ1-3; 8 nucleotides line up with TRBD1. V lost 6 bases, J lost 4 bases, and 2 bases stayed unmatched. Germline V gene data show CDR1 as MNHNS and CDR2 as SASEGT. The CDR3 is 13 residues long. Here the CDR3 DNA reads TGTGCCAGCAGGGACAGGGTCGGAAACACCATATATTTT. This encodes CASRDRVGNTIYF.

The CDR3: CASSLEGTGVPGELFF. The CDR3 DNA sequence: TGTGCCAGCAGCTTAGAAGGGACAGGGGTGCCCGGGGAGCTGTTTTTT. The chain has TRBV7-8 and TRBJ2-2; 10 bases line up with TRBD1. Germline-derived CDR1 and CDR2 are SGHVS and FQNEAQ. V lost 1 base to trimming and J lost 6 bases; unmatched junction nucleotides: 5. This CDR3 region has 16 residues. Full variable domain (remainder filled in from reference TRBV7-8 and TRBJ2-2): GAGVSQSPRYKVAKRGQDVALRCDPISGHVSLFWYQQALGQGPEFLTYFQNEAQLDKSGLPSDRFFAERPEGSVSTLKIQRTQQEDSAVYLCASSLEGTGVPGELFFGEGSRLTVL.

The rearrangement uses TRBV18 and TRBJ2-3; 8 bases fit TRBD2. The CDR3 has 14 amino acids. Germline lookup yields CDR1 KGHSH and CDR2 LQKENI. J lost 3 bases, V lost 10 bases, and 9 bases had no gene match. The CDR3 is CATEVAGHTDTQYF. The DNA of the CDR3 is TGTGCCACCGAGGTAGCGGGACATACAGATACGCAGTATTTT. Full variable domain (outside the CDR3, taken from reference TRBV18 and TRBJ2-3): NAGVMQNPRHLVRRRGQEARLRCSPMKGHSHVYWYRQLPEEGLKFMVYLQKENIIDESGMPKERFSAEFPKEGPSILRIQQVVRGDSAAYFCATEVAGHTDTQYFGPGTRLTVL.